This TCR beta chain appears in the sequencing data of a study of cytomegalovirus exposure and HLA in healthy donors. This CDR3 comprises 13 residues. PCR employed 60 Vbeta and 13 Jbeta primers. Only in-frame clones appear in the TCRdb table, and some are missing; sequencing was by immunoSEQ multiplex PCR. This repertoire shows under 130,000 clones, approximately 72% found once; its top ten account for under 1.5%. Sequencing input: PBMCs. The chain uses TRBV21-1 and TRBJ1-6; the table gives TRBD1 as D, unverified against the DNA. TRBV21-1 is described as a pseudogene. This clonotype originated in a man in his thirties or forties in good health and CMV-seronegative. CDR3 DNA: TGTGCCAGCAGCAAACAGGGAAATTCACCCCTCCACTTT. Protein: CASSKQGNSPLHF.